Following are 26 T cell receptor beta chains from one sample sequenced in a study of T cells in localized non-small cell lung cancer. Profiling relied on immunoSEQ multiplex PCR, and the TCRdb table lists in-frame clones only, not all of them. The sample has about 52,000 clones; around 84% are singletons. The sample here was PBMCs, taken before any cancer treatment. The receptor set was obtained from a female donor with stage II lung adenocarcinoma.

The chain is built from TRBV18 and TRBJ2-5; 9 bases are a match to TRBD1. The ends lost 5 bases at V and 4 bases at J; junction bases unmatched: 14. In germline, CDR1 is KGHSH, CDR2 LQKENI. This CDR3 spans 17 amino acids. DNA of the CDR3: TGTGCCAGCTCAGACCGATCCAACAGGGGGCAGGGAGAGACCCAGTACTTC. Encoded protein: CASSDRSNRGQGETQYF.

This clone was seen a handful of times. The chain joins TRBV2 to TRBJ2-5; tentatively, D is TRBD1 (6 bases). CDR3 length: 13 residues. Deletions cut 5 bases from V and 2 bases from J, with 9 bases between. Germline V gene data show CDR1 as SNHLY and CDR2 as FYNNEI. CDR3 protein: CASSYQGQETQYF. The CDR3 region has the DNA TGTGCCAGCAGTTACCAGGGGCAAGAGACCCAGTACTTC.

The rearrangement joins TRBV4-1 to TRBJ2-2; D is undetermined. CDR3 length equals 16 residues. CDR1 MGHRA and CDR2 YSYEKL come from the germline V gene. The V end was cut by 1 base, the J end by 4 bases, with 13 bases between. CDR3: CASSQARLVTTGELFF. The DNA for the CDR3 is TGCGCCAGCAGCCAAGCCCGCTTGGTCACCACCGGGGAGCTGTTTTTT.

The J gene is TRBJ1-2, the V gene TRBV15; D remains unclear. The CDR3 is 15 residues long. V was pared by 0 bases and J by 7 bases, with 15 bases between. CDR1 LNHNV and CDR2 YYDKDF come from the germline V gene (reference sequence). CDR3 sequence: CATSRDEGLVGGYTF. In DNA form, the CDR3 reads TGTGCCACCAGCAGAGACGAAGGACTAGTCGGTGGCTACACCTTC. Using reference TRBV15 and TRBJ1-2 for the parts outside the CDR3, the full variable domain is DAMVIQNPRYQVTQFGKPVTLSCSQTLNHNVMYWYQQKSSQAPKLLFHYYDKDFNNEADTPDNFQSRRPNTSFCFLDIRSPGLGDTAMYLCATSRDEGLVGGYTFGSGTRLTVV.

This clone was observed a handful of times. The CDR3 loop reads CATSRDDGTAYNSPLHF. DNA for the CDR3: TGTGCCACCAGCAGAGATGATGGGACAGCGTATAATTCACCCCTCCACTTT. The chain joins TRBV15 to TRBJ1-6; 7 bases fit TRBD1. Germline V lookup: CDR1 LNHNV, CDR2 YYDKDF (reference sequence). This CDR3 spans 17 amino acids. Trimming took 0 bases from V and 4 from J; bases not matched to a gene: 6.

The gene calls are TRBV30 and TRBJ2-4; perhaps TRBD1 as D (5 bases). V was pared by 5 bases and J by 10 bases, with 15 bases between. This CDR3 spans 12 amino acids. Germline-derived CDR1 and CDR2 are GTSNPN and SVGIG (reference sequence). The CDR3 is CAWGAGRSIQYF. CDR3 coding DNA: TGTGCCTGGGGGGCCGGACGGTCGATTCAGTACTTC.

The genes are TRBV27 and TRBJ2-1; D is ambiguous. CDR1 and CDR2 (germline): MNHEY, SMNVEV (reference sequence). V shed 7 bases and J shed 0 bases, with 16 bases lying between them. The CDR3 runs to 16 residues. CDR3 coding DNA: TGTGCCAGCAACACGATCCACGAGAGCTCCTACAATGAGCAGTTCTTC. As protein: CASNTIHESSYNEQFF.

This clone was found once. The genes are TRBV4-1 and TRBJ2-2; D is ambiguous. CDR1 is MGHRA and CDR2 is YSYEKL in the germline V gene. The CDR3 spans 14 residues. V dropped 4 bases and J dropped 5 bases, with 11 bases sitting between them. The CDR3 loop reads CASSPSGTTGELFF. In DNA form, the CDR3 reads TGCGCCAGCAGCCCCTCTGGAACTACCGGGGAGCTGTTTTTT.

The CDR3 bases are TGTGCCATCAGTGAGTCGACGGGGTGGGGCACCGACGGGGGCTACACCTTC. This translates into CAISESTGWGTDGGYTF. The chain links TRBV10-3 to TRBJ1-2; possibly TRBD1 for D (5 bases). The germline CDR1 and CDR2 sequences are ENHRY and SYGVKD. The CDR3 spans 17 residues. The V gene lost 0 bases and the J gene lost 8 bases, with 22 bases spanning the gap.

The V and J genes are TRBV2 and TRBJ2-3; 10 bases align to TRBD1. This CDR3 is built from 17 residues. Germline V lookup: CDR1 SNHLY, CDR2 FYNNEI. The junction had 10 bases not matched to a gene; V was cut back by 6 bases and J by 1 base. The CDR3 DNA sequence: TGTGCCAGCAGGGGAGACAGGGGGCGAGGAGGCACAGATACGCAGTATTTT. Protein product: CASRGDRGRGGTDTQYF.

The chain recombines TRBV10-3 with TRBJ1-6, with a tentative D call TRBD1 (5 bases). Looked up from germline, CDR1 is ENHRY and CDR2 is SYGVKD. The CDR3 is made up of 14 amino acids. The germline V and J ends were trimmed by 6 bases and 6 bases, with 12 bases remaining between them. Here the CDR3 reads CAISRDDFNSPLHF. CDR3 in DNA: TGTGCCATCAGCCGGGACGATTTTAATTCACCCCTCCACTTT.

As DNA, the CDR3 is TGTGCCAGCAGCTTGGGACCGTACAGGGATCCCACTTCCTACGAGCAGTACTTC. Its protein is CASSLGPYRDPTSYEQYF. The rearrangement uses TRBV5-6 and TRBJ2-7; TRBD1 is a possible D gene (6 bases). The germline gives CDR1 SGHDT, CDR2 YYEEEE. Trimming took off 0 bases at V and 1 base at J, with 20 bases between the two ends. The CDR3 runs 18 residues. Using reference TRBV5-6 and TRBJ2-7 for the parts outside the CDR3, the full variable domain is DAGVTQSPTHLIKTRGQQVTLRCSPKSGHDTVSWYQQALGQGPQFIFQYYEEEERQRGNFPDRFSGHQFPNYSSELNVNALLLGDSALYLCASSLGPYRDPTSYEQYFGPGTRLTVT.

The chain's CDR3 is CASSQYRTGIYGYTF. The DNA of the CDR3 is TGTGCCAGCAGCCAGTACAGGACGGGAATTTATGGCTACACCTTC. J is TRBJ1-2 and V is TRBV14, with D perhaps matching TRBD1 (5 bases). The V end was cut by 3 bases, the J end by 5 bases, with 16 bases between. In germline, CDR1 is SGHDN, CDR2 FVKESK. CDR3 size: 15 residues.

This clone was detected a few times. This sequence joins TRBV6-1 and TRBJ1-6; the D is unclear. Germline-derived CDR1 and CDR2 are MNHNS and SASEGT. V was pared by 0 bases and J by 7 bases, with 4 bases between. The CDR3 spans 13 residues. CDR3 nucleotide sequence: TGTGCCAGCAGTGAAGCGCTAAATTCACCCCTCCACTTT. It is translated as CASSEALNSPLHF.

This chain links TRBV11-2 with TRBJ1-1; D is possibly TRBD1 (5 bases). The CDR3 contains 13 residues. V dropped 5 bases and J dropped 7 bases, with 14 bases sitting between them. CDR1 and CDR2 (germline): SGHAT, FQNNGV. The CDR3: CASSHGGGREAFF. Here the CDR3 DNA reads TGTGCCAGCAGCCACGGGGGAGGACGTGAAGCTTTCTTT.

J is TRBJ1-1 and V is TRBV29-1; D remains unclear. Trimming removed 7 bases at V and 5 bases at J, with 17 bases between. The CDR3 sequence is 13 residues long. Germline V gene sequence: CDR1 SQVTM, CDR2 ANQGSEA. CDR3 sequence reads: CSGEIHERTEAFF. The CDR3 region has the DNA TGCAGCGGAGAGATTCACGAACGTACTGAAGCTTTCTTT. Variable domain in full (rest from reference TRBV29-1 and TRBJ1-1): SAVISQKPSRDICQRGTSLTIQCQVDSQVTMMFWYRQQPGQSLTLIATANQGSEATYESGFVIDKFPISRPNLTFSTLTVSNMSPEDSSIYLCSGEIHERTEAFFGQGTRLTVV.

The gene calls are TRBV27 and TRBJ1-2, with D tentatively TRBD1 (6 bases). The CDR3 extends over 13 amino acids. Germline V lookup: CDR1 MNHEY, CDR2 SMNVEV (reference sequence). With 6 bases removed from V and 8 bases from J, the gap between germline ends came to 16 bases. DNA for the CDR3: TGTGCCAGCAGCTTAGGTACAGGGAGAGGCTACACCTTC. As protein: CASSLGTGRGYTF.

Of note for this clone: In the same sample, other DNA sequences code for this CDR3. This chain's CDR3 is CASNRDIGTEAFF. As DNA, the CDR3 is TGTGCCAGCAACAGGGATATAGGCACCGAAGCTTTCTTT. The chain couples TRBV25-1 to TRBJ1-1; TRBD1 is a possible D gene (6 bases). The germline gives CDR1 MGHDK, CDR2 SYGVNS. The CDR3 sequence is 13 residues long. V shed 7 bases and J shed 8 bases, with 17 bases lying between them.

The chain joins TRBV29-1 to TRBJ2-5; 10 bases fit TRBD2. The germline V gene encodes CDR1 SQVTM and CDR2 ANQGSEA. V trimming: 0 bases; J trimming: 2 bases; junction bases outside the gene matches: 6. CDR3 length equals 16 residues. The CDR3, as DNA: TGCAGCGTTGAAGATTGGCTAGCGGGGGTTCAAGAGACCCAGTACTTC. Translated, it gives CSVEDWLAGVQETQYF.

The CDR3 coding sequence is TGTGCTAGTGGTTTGGTAGGGCCTTACGTGGACACTGAAGCTTTCTTT. This encodes CASGLVGPYVDTEAFF. The V call is TRBV12-5, the J call TRBJ1-1; unclear D gene. The germline V and J ends were trimmed by 0 bases and 3 bases, with 14 bases remaining between them. Germline CDR1 is LGHNT and CDR2 is FRNRAP. This CDR3 comprises 16 residues.

This clone came up once. The rearrangement joins TRBV2 to TRBJ1-5; D is ambiguous. V lost 4 bases and J lost 0, with 16 bases in between. The CDR3 consists of 17 residues. Looked up from germline, CDR1 is SNHLY and CDR2 is FYNNEI. The CDR3 is CASSVNGRAYSNQPQHF. The CDR3 coding sequence is TGTGCCAGCAGTGTAAATGGAAGGGCATATAGCAATCAGCCCCAGCATTTT.

This clone appeared a single time. The chain recombines TRBV27 with TRBJ2-5; no definite D call. This CDR3 has 15 amino acids. Trimming removed 2 bases from V and 5 bases from J, with 15 bases in between. Germline V CDR1 and CDR2: MNHEY, SMNVEV (reference sequence). The CDR3 DNA reads as TGTGCCAGCAGTTTAGACGGCAGAAGGTGGGAGACCCAGTACTTC. Protein sequence: CASSLDGRRWETQYF.

The rearrangement uses TRBV5-5 and TRBJ1-3; 7 nucleotides line up with TRBD1. Germline CDR1 SGHKS, CDR2 YYEKEE (reference sequence). Unmatched junction bases numbered 4, after V lost 4 bases and J lost 0 bases. The CDR3 covers 15 residues. CDR3 DNA sequence: TGTGCCAGCAGCCGGACAGGAAACTCTGGAAACACCATATATTTT. As protein: CASSRTGNSGNTIYF.

The chain combines TRBV19 with TRBJ1-2; weak D call: TRBD1 (6 bases). CDR1 and CDR2 from the germline V gene are LNHDA and SQIVND (reference sequence). The CDR3 sequence is 15 residues long. With 4 bases removed from V and 2 bases from J, the gap between germline ends came to 14 bases. The CDR3 sequence: CASSTLQGPNYGYTF. The CDR3 DNA reads as TGTGCCAGTAGTACTCTCCAGGGGCCCAACTATGGCTACACCTTC.

The chain links TRBV6-6 to TRBJ1-2; 8 bases map to TRBD1. Per germline, CDR1 MNHNY and CDR2 SVGAGI (reference sequence). The J segment lost 7 bases and the V segment lost 5 bases, leaving 3 bases of the junction unmatched. The CDR3 extends over 12 amino acids. CDR3 in amino acids: CASSGQGRGYTF. The CDR3 DNA reads as TGTGCCAGCAGTGGACAGGGACGTGGCTACACCTTC.

This clone was counted once. The V call is TRBV11-2, the J call TRBJ2-1; D possibly corresponds to TRBD2 (5 bases). The CDR3 runs 15 residues. Trimming took off 4 bases at V and 4 bases at J, with 14 bases between the two ends. Per germline, CDR1 SGHAT and CDR2 FQNNGV. In nucleotides, the CDR3 is TGTGCCAGCAGCTCCGGAATAGCGTGGTACAATGAGCAGTTCTTC. Amino acid sequence: CASSSGIAWYNEQFF.